The TCR beta chain described here comes from a study of T-cell memory formation after mild COVID-19. The CDR3 runs to 12 residues. Trimming took 5 bases from V and 8 from J, leaving 9 bases between them. Germline V CDR1 and CDR2: LNHNV, YYDKDF (reference sequence). In this sample, this clonotype turned up a few times. The antigen is unknown. MiXCR, applied by TCRdb to the 5' RACE reads, yields one record per CDR3 protein. Of roughly 610,000 distinct CDR3 sequences in the sample, around 15% were seen once. Findings and caveats of the study: Contracting clones from day 15 to 85 had balanced CD4/CD8; later expanders favoured CD4+.

The material sequenced was PBMCs or a T cell subset sorted from them (not recorded which). This TCR derives from an adult woman who had mild COVID-19 (a few samples of this study predate the infection). Cell type and time point are not known. The gene calls are TRBV15 and TRBJ1-4; D is unclear. The CDR3 loop is CATSSPREKLFF. CDR3 in DNA: TGTGCCACCAGCTCCCCCCGAGAAAAACTGTTTTTT. The full variable domain, with the rest looked up from reference TRBV15 and TRBJ1-4, is DAMVIQNPRYQVTQFGKPVTLSCSQTLNHNVMYWYQQKSSQAPKLLFHYYDKDFNNEADTPDNFQSRRPNTSFCFLDIRSPGLGDTAMYLCATSSPREKLFFGSGTQLSVL.